The clone carrying this T cell receptor (beta chain) was detected once. CDR3 size: 14 residues. In germline, CDR1 is MDHEN, CDR2 SYDVKM. V lost 10 bases, J lost 2 bases, and 8 bases stayed unmatched. This table comes from immunoSEQ multiplex PCR, and its TCRdb copy is limited to in-frame clones, with some not included. Among about 100,000 clones listed, about 82% were seen once. This specimen belongs to a study of blood T cell repertoires in COVID-19. V is TRBV28 and J is TRBJ1-5, with 7 nucleotides matching TRBD1. Sequenced: peripheral blood. The receptor's source is a man in his forties or fifties with active or convalescent COVID-19. The CDR3 region is CAILGGAGNQPQHF. CDR3 DNA sequence: TGTGCCATTCTAGGGGGCGCTGGCAATCAGCCCCAGCATTTT.